This TCR beta chain was found in a study of T cell changes during pregnancy in multiple sclerosis. Germline V gives CDR1 PRHDT, CDR2 FYEKMQ (reference sequence). V dropped 4 bases and J dropped 2; count of bases not matched to a gene: 2. The CDR3 is 16 amino acids. Method: immunoSEQ multiplex PCR; TCRdb's copy keeps in-frame clones and lacks some. The sample includes under 90,000 clones, approximately 95% of them seen just once. The rearrangement joins TRBV13 to TRBJ2-2, with 12 bases lining up with TRBD2. This specimen was peripheral blood, taken in the second trimester of pregnancy. The sequence was collected from a female donor in good health, enrolled as a control in a pregnancy study. CDR3 loop: CASSSGLAGNTGELFF. CDR3 nucleotides: TGTGCCAGCAGCTCCGGACTAGCGGGAAACACCGGGGAGCTGTTTTTT.